One sample yielded the 24 T cell receptor beta chains listed below, sequenced in a study of T cell responses to AZD1222 COVID-19 vaccine. The assay was immunoSEQ multiplex PCR, and TCRdb's table has in-frame clones only and misses some. The repertoire holds 100,000 to 150,000 clones, with 90% as singletons. The sample consisted of peripheral blood, taken on day 0 of AZD1222 vaccination. Receptors were obtained from an adult in good health.

This chain uses TRBV28 with TRBJ1-6; TRBD1 agrees at 10 bases. The germline CDR1 and CDR2 sequences are MDHEN and SYDVKM. This CDR3 comprises 16 residues. Trimming removed 5 bases from V and 4 bases from J; junction bases left unmatched: 5. CDR3 residues: CASSPGTGAYNSPLHF. The CDR3 DNA reads as TGTGCCAGCAGTCCGGGGACAGGGGCATATAATTCACCCCTCCACTTT.

This clone was seen only once. The V call is TRBV5-1, the J call TRBJ2-1; 9 nucleotides align to TRBD2. V shed 7 bases and J 7 bases; nucleotides not matched to a gene: 15. The CDR3 loop spans 16 amino acids. Germline V CDR1 and CDR2: SGHRS, YFSETQ. The CDR3 bases are TGCGCCAGCCGGCCACTTAGCGGGAGTAAGGAAAATGAGCAGTTCTTC. This sequence encodes CASRPLSGSKENEQFF.

The J gene is TRBJ1-4, the V gene TRBV5-4; D might be TRBD1 (5 bases). The CDR3 covers 14 residues. CDR1 SGHNT and CDR2 YYREEE come from the germline V gene (reference sequence). Trimming shortened V by 2 bases and J by 7 bases, and 12 bases separated the two germline ends. As DNA, the CDR3 is TGTGCCAGCAGCTTCACCGGGACGGCTGAAAAACTGTTTTTT. Encoded protein: CASSFTGTAEKLFF.

V usage is TRBV2 and J usage is TRBJ1-5; no definite D call. V gave up 5 bases and J gave up 2 bases, with 16 bases separating them. Germline lookup yields CDR1 SNHLY and CDR2 FYNNEI. The CDR3 contains 16 residues. CDR3 in amino acids: CASSPRTGEGNQPQHF. The CDR3 nucleotides are TGTGCCAGCAGTCCCCGGACCGGGGAAGGCAATCAGCCCCAGCATTTT.

This chain links TRBV5-1 with TRBJ2-7, with 10 nucleotides matching TRBD2. The ends lost 2 bases at V and 2 bases at J; junction bases unmatched: 4. This CDR3 region has 15 residues. The germline V gene has CDR1 SGHRS and CDR2 YFSETQ. CDR3 region: CASSFLAGVAYEQYF. CDR3 nucleotides: TGCGCCAGCAGCTTCCTAGCGGGAGTGGCCTACGAGCAGTACTTC.

The CDR3 DNA sequence: TGTGCCAGCAGCTTAGGGAACACCATATATTTT. Amino acid sequence: CASSLGNTIYF. The chain has TRBV7-2 and TRBJ1-3; D is undetermined. Germline values: CDR1 SGHTA, CDR2 FQGNSA. Trimming shortened V by 1 base and J by 7 bases, and 2 bases separated the two germline ends. The CDR3 totals 11 residues.

This chain links TRBV4-1 with TRBJ2-3; D is uncertain. There are 13 residues in the CDR3. Trimming left V 7 bases short and J 2 bases short, with 10 bases between. Germline-derived CDR1 and CDR2 are MGHRA and YSYEKL. Here the CDR3 DNA reads TGCGCCAGCAAGGGCATAAACACAGATACGCAGTATTTT. Its translation is CASKGINTDTQYF.

The rearrangement uses TRBV14 and TRBJ2-3; D might be TRBD2 (6 bases). The germline V and J ends were trimmed by 4 bases and 1 base, with 12 bases remaining between them. The germline CDR1 and CDR2 sequences are SGHDN and FVKESK. The CDR3 extends over 15 amino acids. The CDR3 loop is CASSLSGRGTDTQYF. The CDR3 DNA follows: TGTGCCAGCAGCCTTAGCGGAAGGGGCACAGATACGCAGTATTTT.

In this sample, this clone turned up once. The V gene is TRBV7-2, the J gene TRBJ2-3, with 12 bases identical to TRBD2. The CDR3 length is 17 residues. V lost 4 bases, J lost 4 bases, and 9 bases stayed unmatched. Germline CDR1 is SGHTA and CDR2 is FQGNSA. Here the CDR3 DNA reads TGTGCCAGCAGCTCCAGACTAGCGGGGGAGGGAGCAGATACGCAGTATTTT. This codes for CASSSRLAGEGADTQYF.

The chain combines TRBV7-2 with TRBJ2-1, with D possibly TRBD2 on 5 matching bases. Germline lookup yields CDR1 SGHTA and CDR2 FQGNSA. The length of the CDR3 is 12 residues. The V and J ends lost 6 bases and 6 bases respectively, with 9 bases between them. The CDR3 region is CASRRTVNEQFF. The CDR3 coding sequence is TGTGCCAGCAGGAGGACTGTCAATGAGCAGTTCTTC.

The chain joins TRBV6-5 to TRBJ1-2; no firm D call. Trimming took 1 base from V and 4 from J, leaving 13 bases between them. The CDR3 consists of 15 residues. Germline CDR1 reads MNHEY; CDR2 reads SVGAGI. CDR3 sequence (DNA): TGTGCCAGCAGTTACTTATGGGAGGGAGTCTATGGCTACACCTTC. Amino acids: CASSYLWEGVYGYTF.

This chain connects TRBV29-1 to TRBJ1-1; TRBD1 aligns across 8 bases. J lost 1 base, V lost 5 bases, and 9 bases had no gene match. The CDR3 sequence is 15 residues long. Germline loops: CDR1 SQVTM, CDR2 ANQGSEA. The CDR3 protein is CSVPPPTGANTEAFF. CDR3 nucleotide sequence: TGCAGCGTTCCCCCACCGACAGGGGCGAACACTGAAGCTTTCTTT.

The chain is built from TRBV19 and TRBJ2-7, with 10 bases that match TRBD2. V lost 3 bases and J lost 7; bases outside the gene matches: 9. In germline, CDR1 is LNHDA, CDR2 SQIVND (reference sequence). CDR3 length: 15 residues. The CDR3 region is CASSITSGTSWEQYF. CDR3 sequence (DNA): TGTGCCAGTAGTATTACTAGCGGGACGTCGTGGGAGCAGTACTTC.

The V and J genes are TRBV28 and TRBJ1-6, with 7 bases matching TRBD1. This CDR3 has 14 amino acids. Germline V lookup: CDR1 MDHEN, CDR2 SYDVKM. The V and J ends lost 8 bases and 3 bases, in that order; junction bases with no gene match: 4. CDR3 in amino acids: CASGRQGYNSPLHF. CDR3 nucleotide sequence: TGTGCCAGCGGACGACAGGGCTATAATTCACCCCTCCACTTT.

This CDR3 is CASSIEGGYSNQPQHF. The CDR3 DNA sequence: TGTGCCAGTAGTATAGAAGGGGGTTATAGCAATCAGCCCCAGCATTTT. The chain uses TRBV19 and TRBJ1-5, with D possibly being TRBD1 (6 bases). The germline CDR1 and CDR2 sequences are LNHDA and SQIVND (reference sequence). The V end lost 0 bases, the J end lost 0 bases, and 9 bases lay between the germline ends. The CDR3 consists of 16 residues.

The chain links TRBV10-1 to TRBJ2-1; the D is unclear. Trimming cost V 6 bases and J 0 bases, with 15 bases left between them. The CDR3 has 16 residues. The germline CDR1 and CDR2 sequences are WNHNN and SYGVQD (reference sequence). The CDR3 reads CASSEAFARSYNEQFF. As DNA, the CDR3 is TGCGCCAGCAGCGAGGCCTTCGCTCGCTCCTACAATGAGCAGTTCTTC.

The chain carries TRBV6-1 and TRBJ1-1, with 7 bases fitting TRBD1. V shed 2 bases, J shed 7 bases, and the junction held 4 bases outside the gene matches. Per germline, CDR1 MNHNS and CDR2 SASEGT. This CDR3 is 13 amino acids long. CDR3 region: CASSETQGGEAFF. CDR3 bases: TGTGCCAGCAGTGAAACGCAGGGGGGTGAAGCTTTCTTT.

This chain joins TRBV3-1 (or the pseudogene TRBV3-2) and TRBJ1-1; D uncertain. V was cut by 0 bases and J by 3 bases, with 8 bases left in between. This CDR3 has 14 amino acids. The V gene's germline CDR1 is LGHDT and CDR2 YNNKEL (reference sequence). The CDR3, as DNA: TGTGCCAGCAGCCAAGAAGTGCGGGACACTGAAGCTTTCTTT. Translating gives CASSQEVRDTEAFF.

The chain is built from TRBV27 and TRBJ1-5; 7 bases map to TRBD1. Trimming took 5 bases from V and 0 from J; bases not matched to a gene: 13. The V gene's germline CDR1 is MNHEY and CDR2 SMNVEV (reference sequence). The CDR3 is 18 residues long. The CDR3 here is CASSNRILTGFSNQPQHF. The DNA of the CDR3 is TGTGCCAGCAGTAACCGTATTTTGACAGGGTTTAGCAATCAGCCCCAGCATTTT.

The rearrangement joins TRBV29-1 to TRBJ2-7; D is unclear. V dropped 6 bases and J dropped 1 base, with 13 bases sitting between them. The CDR3 spans 13 residues. The V gene's germline CDR1 is SQVTM and CDR2 ANQGSEA. In nucleotides, the CDR3 is TGCAGCGTCGCTATCGGCTTATCCTACGAGCAGTACTTC. It translates to CSVAIGLSYEQYF.

V and J are TRBV10-3 and TRBJ1-1, with D perhaps TRBD1 (5 bases). Trimming cost V 5 bases and J 0 bases, with 10 bases left between them. The CDR3 is 14 amino acids. Germline CDR1 is ENHRY and CDR2 is SYGVKD. DNA for the CDR3: TGTGCCATCAGTACGACAGTCATGAACACTGAAGCTTTCTTT. It encodes CAISTTVMNTEAFF.

The CDR3 spells CASSSVAGGRYEQYF. CDR3 bases: TGTGCCAGCAGCTCAGTAGCGGGAGGACGCTACGAGCAGTACTTC. The chain is built from TRBV7-2 and TRBJ2-7, with 10 bases fitting TRBD2. Germline V gene data show CDR1 as SGHTA and CDR2 as FQGNSA. With V trimmed by 4 bases and J by 3 bases, 6 bases remained unmatched. This CDR3 is built from 15 residues.

The chain uses TRBV6-6 and TRBJ1-4, with D tentatively TRBD1 (5 bases). Trimming took off 0 bases at V and 6 bases at J, with 11 bases between the two ends. In germline, CDR1 is MNHNY, CDR2 SVGAGI (reference sequence). This CDR3 comprises 15 residues. The CDR3 DNA is TGTGCCAGCAGTTACTCACCAGGGAACGATGAAAAACTGTTTTTT. It translates to CASSYSPGNDEKLFF.

This clone was picked up a small number of times. This sequence joins TRBV7-2 and TRBJ1-1; D remains unclear. V shed 3 bases and J shed 1 base, with 9 bases lying between them. Germline lookup yields CDR1 SGHTA and CDR2 FQGNSA. This CDR3 region has 14 residues. CDR3 coding DNA: TGTGCCAGCAGCTTCGGCCAGACGAACACTGAAGCTTTCTTT. Its protein is CASSFGQTNTEAFF.